Below, one T cell receptor beta chain is given with its context. Its antigen is unknown. The data stem from a study of cytomegalovirus exposure and HLA in healthy donors. Points from the study as a whole: In a later analysis, HLA-associated TCR beta chains were more clonally expanded than equally common others. Information on immune exposure was restricted to one variable (CMV serostatus). Apparent HLA restriction characterized most CMV-associated TCR beta chains in a later analysis.

The PCR employed 60 Vbeta primers together with 13 Jbeta primers. Libraries were prepared by immunoSEQ multiplex PCR; TCRdb keeps only in-frame clonotypes and omits some of them. Of about 200,000 clones listed, 82% are singletons. Germline V gene lookup returns CDR1 SEHNR and CDR2 FQNEAQ (reference sequence). The CDR3 has 14 residues. V gave up 2 bases and J gave up 7 bases, with 11 bases separating them. The origin of this receptor is a boy under 10 years old in good health and CMV-seronegative. Specimen: PBMCs. V gene TRBV7-9 combines with J gene TRBJ1-4; maybe TRBD1 (5 bases). CDR3 in amino acids: CASSLIQDLEKLFF. Written as DNA, the CDR3 is TGTGCCAGCAGCTTAATACAGGACCTTGAAAAACTGTTTTTT.